One sample yielded the 27 T cell receptor beta chains listed below, sequenced in a study of regulatory T cells in long-lasting Graves disease. Stated time point: newly diagnosed GD, antithyroid drugs for less than 3 months. Generation of the TCR library employed RNA extracted from PBMCs. iRepertoire HTBI primers and Arm-PCR of CDR3 regions built TCR beta libraries. TCRdb itself ran the multiplex PCR reads through MiXCR, one entry per CDR3 protein. The data show 400,000 to 500,000 distinct CDR3 sequences, 15% seen once. A further study also used this sample, focusing on T cells in Graves' hyperthyroidism and ophthalmopathy.

Sample: peripheral blood mononuclear cells (PBMCs), taken at new diagnosis, from a patient treated with antithyroid drugs. The receptor set was obtained from a woman aged 25 to 45 with Graves disease.

This clonotype was observed at least ten times. The rearrangement uses TRBV11-2 and TRBJ2-5; D is uncertain. The V and J ends lost 9 bases and 0 bases respectively, with 17 bases between them. CDR3 length: 15 amino acids. The germline gives CDR1 SGHAT, CDR2 FQNNGV. CDR3 sequence: CASNPTLLYQETQYF. In DNA, the CDR3 is TGTGCCAGTAACCCGACCCTTCTGTACCAAGAGACCCAGTACTTC.

In this sample, this clonotype turned up a few times. V gene TRBV10-3 combines with J gene TRBJ2-7; D may be TRBD2 (6 bases). Germline-derived CDR1 and CDR2 are ENHRY and SYGVKD. The CDR3 has 14 amino acids. Trimming took off 2 bases at V and 3 bases at J, with 11 bases between the two ends. CDR3: CAISEGTPLYEQYF. As DNA, the CDR3 is TGTGCCATCAGTGAGGGGACTCCCCTCTACGAGCAGTACTTC.

This clonotype was observed many times. The V gene is TRBV12-3 or TRBV12-4, the J gene TRBJ2-3; 8 nucleotides align to TRBD2. This CDR3 comprises 16 residues. Unmatched junction bases numbered 12, after V lost 3 bases and J lost 7 bases. CDR3 sequence: CASSFLSTGRDHTQYF. As DNA, the CDR3 is TGTGCCAGCAGTTTCCTATCGACCGGGAGGGATCATACGCAGTATTTT.

This clonotype was found a few times. This chain links TRBV6-2 or TRBV6-3 with TRBJ2-6; 10 bases line up with TRBD2. The germline V gene encodes CDR1 MNHEY and CDR2 SVGEGT. V was pared by 2 bases and J by 0 bases, with 19 bases of the junction left unmatched. CDR3 length equals 23 residues. CDR3 DNA sequence: TGTGCCAGCAGTTACCCCGGGGATAGCGGGAGGTCTGGGGGGCCCTCTGGGGCCAACGTCCTGACTTTC. The encoded protein is CASSYPGDSGRSGGPSGANVLTF.

The table lists this clonotype with many counts. In DNA, the CDR3 is TGTGCTAGTGGTTCGCCCACTAGCGGGAGCGTGCAGTTCTTC. Translating gives CASGSPTSGSVQFF. The chain recombines TRBV12-5 with TRBJ2-1, with 11 bases fitting TRBD2. The CDR3 spans 14 residues. The J segment lost 12 bases and the V segment lost 4 bases, leaving 8 bases of the junction unmatched. Germline CDR1 LGHNT, CDR2 FRNRAP.

This clonotype was seen many times. This chain joins TRBV20-1 and TRBJ2-5, with D unresolved. CDR1 and CDR2 (germline): DFQATT, SNEGSKA (reference sequence). The CDR3 contains 13 residues. V lost 6 bases and J 3 bases, leaving 14 bases between the germline ends. CDR3 amino acids: CSAAPGFKETQYF. CDR3 nucleotide sequence: TGCAGTGCCGCCCCGGGCTTCAAAGAGACCCAGTACTTC.

V usage is TRBV29-1 and J usage is TRBJ2-1; 8 bases fit TRBD1. Germline V lookup: CDR1 SQVTM, CDR2 ANQGSEA. V trimming: 8 bases; J trimming: 1 base; junction bases outside the gene matches: 4. The CDR3 contains 13 residues. CDR3 amino acids: CSLTGGSYNEQFF. The CDR3 bases are TGCAGCCTTACAGGGGGATCCTACAATGAGCAGTTCTTC.

The V and J genes are TRBV4-1 and TRBJ1-4; 10 bases agree with TRBD1. This CDR3 comprises 13 residues. With 5 bases clipped from V and 7 bases from J, the junction kept 1 base outside the gene matches. Germline CDR1 reads MGHRA; CDR2 reads YSYEKL. The CDR3 is CASSRTGGEKLFF. CDR3 nucleotides: TGCGCCAGCAGCAGGACAGGGGGTGAAAAACTGTTTTTT.

The J gene is TRBJ2-7, the V gene TRBV12-5, with TRBD2 matching over 9 bases. The ends lost 5 bases at V and 4 bases at J; junction bases unmatched: 3. Germline V gives CDR1 LGHNT, CDR2 FRNRAP. The CDR3 spans 13 residues. CDR3 nucleotide sequence: TGTGCTAGTGGTCGCGGGGGGGCTTACGAGCAGTACTTC. It specifies CASGRGGAYEQYF.

This clonotype occurred a few times. The chain couples TRBV28 to TRBJ2-7; D is uncertain. The CDR3 has 15 residues. The germline V gene encodes CDR1 MDHEN and CDR2 SYDVKM. Trimming left V 6 bases short and J 3 bases short, with 18 bases between. CDR3 coding DNA: TGTGCCAGCAGCCCCTGGACCTCCCGAAGCTACGAGCAGTACTTC. It specifies CASSPWTSRSYEQYF.

The chain links TRBV29-1 to TRBJ2-1; no definite D call. V lost 4 bases to trimming and J lost 0 bases, with 13 bases between them. The CDR3 is made up of 15 amino acids. Germline V CDR1 and CDR2: SQVTM, ANQGSEA. The CDR3 region is CSVGDMVSSYNEQFF. CDR3 sequence (DNA): TGCAGCGTTGGCGATATGGTCAGCTCCTACAATGAGCAGTTCTTC.

This clonotype was detected ten times or more. The gene calls are TRBV5-1 and TRBJ2-7; TRBD2 aligns across 10 bases. The ends lost 4 bases at V and 2 bases at J; junction bases unmatched: 9. The CDR3 has 16 amino acids. The germline V gene encodes CDR1 SGHRS and CDR2 YFSETQ. Here the CDR3 reads CASSQGTSARTYEQYF. CDR3 bases: TGCGCCAGCAGCCAGGGGACTAGCGCCAGAACCTACGAGCAGTACTTC. Full variable domain (missing parts from reference TRBV5-1 and TRBJ2-7): KAGVTQTPRYLIKTRGQQVTLSCSPISGHRSVSWYQQTPGQGLQFLFEYFSETQRNKGNFPGRFSGRQFSNSRSEMNVSTLELGDSALYLCASSQGTSARTYEQYFGPGTRLTVT.

At least ten counts were recorded for this clonotype. This chain joins TRBV7-9 and TRBJ2-1; the D is unclear. This CDR3 has 13 amino acids. V shed 6 bases and J shed 3 bases, with 9 bases lying between them. Germline CDR1 and CDR2: SEHNR and FQNEAQ (reference sequence). The CDR3 region has the DNA TGTGCCAGCAGGTCCCTCAGCTACAATGAGCAGTTCTTC. Amino acids: CASRSLSYNEQFF.

This rearrangement joins TRBV6-2 or TRBV6-3 to TRBJ1-2, with D tentatively TRBD1 (5 bases). V shed 6 bases and J shed 0 bases, with 17 bases lying between them. Per germline, CDR1 MNHEY and CDR2 SVGEGT. The CDR3 spans 16 residues. The DNA of the CDR3 is TGTGCCAGCAGGAAAATGGGGGGACCGACTAACTATGGCTACACCTTC. Amino acids: CASRKMGGPTNYGYTF.

In its sample, this clonotype was seen many times. The genes are TRBV7-8 and TRBJ2-1, with 13 bases aligning to TRBD2. The germline V gene has CDR1 SGHVS and CDR2 FQNEAQ. The CDR3 is 16 amino acids. The V gene end was trimmed by 4 bases and the J gene end by 5 bases; junction bases not matched to a gene: 5. CDR3 in DNA: TGTGCCAGCAGCTCTAGGACTAGCGGGAGCGACAATGAGCAGTTCTTC. Translation gives CASSSRTSGSDNEQFF. Full variable domain (outside the CDR3, taken from reference TRBV7-8 and TRBJ2-1): GAGVSQSPRYKVAKRGQDVALRCDPISGHVSLFWYQQALGQGPEFLTYFQNEAQLDKSGLPSDRFFAERPEGSVSTLKIQRTQQEDSAVYLCASSSRTSGSDNEQFFGPGTRLTVL.

This clonotype was found many times. The gene calls are TRBV3-1 and TRBJ2-3; TRBD2 matches at 7 bases. The CDR3 covers 14 residues. Germline-derived CDR1 and CDR2 are LGHDT and YNNKEL (reference sequence). The V gene end was trimmed by 2 bases and the J gene end by 6 bases; junction bases not matched to a gene: 5. The CDR3 loop is CASSQRAGMDTQYF. DNA for the CDR3: TGTGCCAGCAGCCAAAGAGCGGGAATGGATACGCAGTATTTT.

The rearrangement uses TRBV6-1 and TRBJ2-5; D not resolved. The closer fit of TRBJ2-7 to the DNA end suggests the J call may be wrong. CDR3 size: 16 residues. Germline CDR1 reads MNHNS; CDR2 reads SASEGT. For the CDR3, the DNA is TGTGCCAGCAGTGAAGGTTGGGGTCAGGTGGCGTACGAGCAGTACTTC. This codes for CASSEGWGQVAYEQYF.

The chain is built from TRBV6-1 and TRBJ1-5; possible D gene TRBD1, 6 bases. This CDR3 comprises 14 residues. The V and J ends lost 6 bases and 4 bases respectively, with 13 bases between them. Germline V lookup: CDR1 MNHNS, CDR2 SASEGT. CDR3 protein: CASSHVDRNQPQHF. The CDR3 region has the DNA TGTGCCAGCAGCCACGTTGACAGGAATCAGCCCCAGCATTTT.

This clonotype was counted many times. The chain joins TRBV5-1 to TRBJ1-1; D is unclear. Germline loops: CDR1 SGHRS, CDR2 YFSETQ. CDR3 length: 13 amino acids. Deletions cut 4 bases from V and 3 bases from J, with 10 bases between. The CDR3 sequence is CASSHRRYTEAFF. The CDR3 nucleotides read TGCGCCAGCAGCCACCGCAGATACACTGAAGCTTTCTTT.

This clonotype turned up a few times. J is TRBJ1-1 and V is TRBV12-3 or TRBV12-4; TRBD1 matches at 7 bases. The V segment lost 9 bases and the J segment 3 bases; nucleotides outside the gene matches: 10. The CDR3 has 14 amino acids. CDR3 DNA: TGTGCCAGTACCAGGGACAGCCTGCACACTGAAGCTTTCTTT. Protein sequence: CASTRDSLHTEAFF.

This clonotype was counted many times. The chain uses TRBV2 and TRBJ2-3; 8 bases align to TRBD1. The CDR3 has 14 residues. The germline gives CDR1 SNHLY, CDR2 FYNNEI. Unmatched junction bases numbered 7, after V lost 7 bases and J lost 4 bases. The CDR3 here is CASTPGTGPDTQYF. Here the CDR3 DNA reads TGTGCCAGCACTCCCGGGACAGGTCCAGATACGCAGTATTTT. The variable domain in full, completed from reference TRBV2 and TRBJ2-3, reads EPEVTQTPSHQVTQMGQEVILRCVPISNHLYFYWYRQILGQKVEFLVSFYNNEISEKSEIFDDQFSVERPDGSNFTLKIRSTKLEDSAMYFCASTPGTGPDTQYFGPGTRLTVL.

This clonotype was seen only a few times. The J gene is TRBJ1-5, the V gene TRBV12-3 or TRBV12-4, with D unclear. The CDR3 runs 15 residues. Trimming shortened V by 4 bases and J by 5 bases, and 15 bases separated the two germline ends. For the CDR3, the DNA is TGTGCCAGCAGTTCGGACGGGCTTAGAGATCAGCCCCAGCATTTT. Protein product: CASSSDGLRDQPQHF.

In its sample, this clonotype was seen a few times. V and J are TRBV13 and TRBJ2-7; D may match TRBD1 or TRBD2 (5 bases each). CDR3 length equals 14 residues. The germline V gene encodes CDR1 PRHDT and CDR2 FYEKMQ (reference sequence). Trimming pared 1 base from V and 3 bases from J, leaving 10 bases between. The CDR3 region is CASSLDRDHYEQYF. The CDR3 region has the DNA TGTGCCAGCAGCTTAGATCGGGACCACTACGAGCAGTACTTC. Variable domain in full (rest from reference TRBV13 and TRBJ2-7): AAGVIQSPRHLIKEKRETATLKCYPIPRHDTVYWYQQGPGQDPQFLISFYEKMQSDKGSIPDRFSAQQFSDYHSELNMSSLELGDSALYFCASSLDRDHYEQYFGPGTRLTVT.

The V and J genes are TRBV20-1 and TRBJ1-2, with unresolved D. Germline-derived CDR1 and CDR2 are DFQATT and SNEGSKA (reference sequence). V shed 0 bases and J shed 5 bases, with 10 bases lying between them. CDR3 size: 13 residues. CDR3 DNA sequence: TGCAGTGCTAGAGATAGCTCATCGTATGGCTACACCTTC. It codes for CSARDSSSYGYTF.

This clonotype was counted only a few times. The CDR3 loop reads CASSQEDRLAGEVREQFF. CDR3 sequence (DNA): TGCGCCAGCAGCCAAGAAGACCGACTAGCGGGAGAGGTACGAGAGCAGTTCTTC. The rearrangement links TRBV4-1 to TRBJ2-1; 12 bases agree with TRBD2. J gave up 10 bases and V 0 bases, and 13 bases lay outside the gene matches. This CDR3 comprises 18 residues. Per the germline V gene, CDR1 is MGHRA and CDR2 is YSYEKL.

This clonotype has ten or more counts. The CDR3 reads CASSPKPNWGWNYNEQFF. As DNA, the CDR3 is TGTGCCAGCAGCCCTAAACCAAATTGGGGGTGGAACTACAATGAGCAGTTCTTC. This chain uses TRBV13 with TRBJ2-1; D assignment may be TRBD1 or TRBD2 (5 bases each). This CDR3 spans 18 amino acids. Looked up from germline, CDR1 is PRHDT and CDR2 is FYEKMQ (reference sequence). V gave up 5 bases and J gave up 3 bases, with 23 bases separating them.

This clonotype was seen at least ten times. V and J are TRBV6-5 and TRBJ2-5; 9 bases line up with TRBD2. Germline CDR1 reads MNHEY; CDR2 reads SVGAGI. The CDR3 consists of 16 residues. J was trimmed by 5 bases and V by 2 bases; bases with no gene match: 9. As DNA, the CDR3 is TGTGCCAGCAGTTACAACCCAGCGGGAGGCCAGGAGACCCAGTACTTC. Protein: CASSYNPAGGQETQYF.